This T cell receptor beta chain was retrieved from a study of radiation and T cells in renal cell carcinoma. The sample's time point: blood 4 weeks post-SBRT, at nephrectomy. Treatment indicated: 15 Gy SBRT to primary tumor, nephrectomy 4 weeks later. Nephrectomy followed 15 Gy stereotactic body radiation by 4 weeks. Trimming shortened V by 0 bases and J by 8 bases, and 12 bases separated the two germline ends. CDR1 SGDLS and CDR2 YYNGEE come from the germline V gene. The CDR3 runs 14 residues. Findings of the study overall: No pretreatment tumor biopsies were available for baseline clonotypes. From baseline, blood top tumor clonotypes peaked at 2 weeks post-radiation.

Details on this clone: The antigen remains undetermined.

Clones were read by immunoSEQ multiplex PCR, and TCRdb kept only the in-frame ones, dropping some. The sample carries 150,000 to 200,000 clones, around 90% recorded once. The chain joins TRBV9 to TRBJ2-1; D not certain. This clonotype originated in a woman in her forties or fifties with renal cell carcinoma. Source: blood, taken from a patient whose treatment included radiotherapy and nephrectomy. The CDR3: CASSVEAQRDEQFF. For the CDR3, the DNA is TGTGCCAGCAGCGTAGAGGCCCAAAGGGATGAGCAGTTCTTC.